The T cell receptor beta chain described here comes from a study of blood T cell repertoires in COVID-19. Looking at the study overall: There were acute and convalescent COVID-19 samples, and they came from the United States, Italy and Spain. Sources were T cells, B-cell-depleted T cells, or PBMCs; the material itself was cDNA or gDNA.

Original methodology: Using reference gene primer amplification, nucleated cell counts were estimated. This table comes from immunoSEQ multiplex PCR, and its TCRdb copy is limited to in-frame clones, with some not included. V and J calls plus clone size are reproduced from that table; the DNA served to infer D and trimming. The sample yields approximately 100,000 clones, roughly 92% seen once. The sequence was obtained from a man between 65 and 85 years old with acute or convalescent COVID-19. The material sequenced was peripheral blood.

The CDR3, as DNA: TGTGCCAGCAGTTCTCAGGGCAGCGGCTACACCTTC. Translation: CASSSQGSGYTF. This chain joins TRBV6-5 and TRBJ1-2; weak D call: TRBD1 (5 bases). The V end lost 4 bases, the J end lost 8 bases, and 11 bases lay between the germline ends. The CDR3 runs 12 residues. Germline CDR1 reads MNHEY; CDR2 reads SVGAGI.